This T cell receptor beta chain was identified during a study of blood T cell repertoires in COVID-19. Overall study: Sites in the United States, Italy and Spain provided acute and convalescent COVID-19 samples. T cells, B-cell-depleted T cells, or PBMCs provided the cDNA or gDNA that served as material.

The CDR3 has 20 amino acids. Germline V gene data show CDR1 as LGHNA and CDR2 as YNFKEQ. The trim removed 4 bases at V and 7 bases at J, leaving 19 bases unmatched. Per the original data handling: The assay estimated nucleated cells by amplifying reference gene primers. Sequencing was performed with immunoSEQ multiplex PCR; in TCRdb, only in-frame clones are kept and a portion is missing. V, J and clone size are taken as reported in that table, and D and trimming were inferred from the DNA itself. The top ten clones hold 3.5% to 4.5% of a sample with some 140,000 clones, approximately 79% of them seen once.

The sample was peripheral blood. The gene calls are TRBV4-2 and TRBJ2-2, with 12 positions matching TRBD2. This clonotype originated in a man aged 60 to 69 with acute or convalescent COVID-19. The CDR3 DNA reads TGTGCCAGCAGCCCTAAAAAAGGTGCTAGCGGGAGGGCCTCAGACGGGGAGCTGTTTTTT. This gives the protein CASSPKKGASGRASDGELFF.